This T cell receptor beta chain came from a study of blood T cells in healthy people across ages. Regarding the study as a whole: Relative to aged donors, long-lived donors carried more naive CD4+ cells and displayed higher diversity.

Using a J-beta primer mix together with a sample-barcoded 5' primer, a second PCR was run for about 6 to 12 cycles. A single record per CDR3 protein comes from TCRdb applying MiXCR to the 5' RACE reads. The sample holds almost 300,000 distinct CDR3 sequences, roughly 26% seen once. This clonotype turned up a few times. What it binds is unknown. The V and J ends lost 3 bases and 4 bases respectively, with 14 bases between them. Germline loops: CDR1 SQVTM, CDR2 ANQGSEA. This CDR3 comprises 14 residues. The source of this sequence is a woman aged 65 to 85 in good health. Input material: blood. V usage is TRBV29-1 and J usage is TRBJ2-3, with D perhaps assigned TRBD1 or TRBD2 (6 bases each). CDR3 DNA: TGCAGCGTTGAGGGGCCAAGGGGGGCAGATACGCAGTATTTT. Encoded protein: CSVEGPRGADTQYF.